This TCR beta chain was recovered during a study of blood T cell repertoires in COVID-19. Study context: Sites in the United States, Italy and Spain provided acute and convalescent COVID-19 samples. Nucleic acid was either cDNA or gDNA, and it came from T cells, B-cell-depleted T cells, or PBMCs.

In the study's own analysis: From reference gene primer amplification, estimates of nucleated cell counts were derived. Generated by immunoSEQ multiplex PCR, the TCRdb table keeps only in-frame clones and is missing some. From that table come the V and J calls and clone size; the DNA was used to work out D and trimming. The sample yields over 40,000 clones, 70% to 90% seen once. CDR1 SGHKS and CDR2 YYEKEE come from the germline V gene (reference sequence). The ends lost 4 bases at V and 1 base at J; junction bases unmatched: 11. The CDR3 is 17 residues long. The sequence came from an elderly man with active COVID-19. Sequencing was performed on peripheral blood. The chain uses TRBV5-5 and TRBJ1-5; 7 bases fit TRBD1. The CDR3 loop is CASSQAAGGRSNQPQHF. CDR3 DNA sequence: TGTGCCAGCAGCCAAGCCGCAGGGGGTAGGAGCAATCAGCCCCAGCATTTT.